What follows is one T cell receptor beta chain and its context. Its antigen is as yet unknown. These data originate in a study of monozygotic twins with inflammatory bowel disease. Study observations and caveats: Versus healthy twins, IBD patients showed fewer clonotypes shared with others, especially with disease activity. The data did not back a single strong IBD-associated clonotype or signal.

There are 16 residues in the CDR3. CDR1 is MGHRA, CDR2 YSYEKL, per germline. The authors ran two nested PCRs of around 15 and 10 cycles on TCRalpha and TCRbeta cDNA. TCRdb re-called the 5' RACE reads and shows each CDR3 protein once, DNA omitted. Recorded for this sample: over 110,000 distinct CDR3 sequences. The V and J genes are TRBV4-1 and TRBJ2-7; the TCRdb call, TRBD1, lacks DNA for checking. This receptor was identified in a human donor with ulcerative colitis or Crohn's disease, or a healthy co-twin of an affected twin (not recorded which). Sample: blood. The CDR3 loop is CASSQRSGTATYEQYF.